The following is a T cell receptor beta chain sequence with its context. The antigen is not known. This entry is derived from a study of beta chain features in type 1 diabetes. The study's findings and limits: Among all four CD4+ subsets, Type 1 diabetes patients had TCRB CDR3s that were moderately but significantly shorter.

The CDR3 spans 18 residues. TCRB transcripts that were expressed got sequenced, as all of the isolated RNA had been reverse transcribed. TCRdb's copy holds only in-frame clones and misses some; the assay was immunoSEQ multiplex PCR. The table has more than 250,000 clones, 14% to 15% seen once. The chain couples TRBV21-1 to TRBJ2-5; the table's D call, TRBD2, has no DNA check behind it. TRBV21-1 has pseudogene status. The source of this sequence is a man aged 18 to 30 with type 1 diabetes. The sequenced sample consisted of naive CD4+ T cells from blood. CDR3 coding DNA: TGTGCCAGCAGCAAAGGTGTATGGATCGGGGTATCAGAGAAGACCCAGTACTTC. It translates to CASSKGVWIGVSEKTQYF.